This T cell receptor (beta chain) was obtained from a study of shared clonotypes between healthy human individuals. Study-level information: Aged 18 to 49, the donors were a couple of women and three men. Study conclusions and caveats: Richness estimates generally favored naive over memory subsets.

Remarks on this clone: Its antigen is not known. The identical CDR3 is also encoded by other nucleotide sequences in the sample.

The CDR3 contains 15 residues. V lost 2 bases to trimming and J lost 7 bases; unmatched junction nucleotides: 4. Looked up from germline, CDR1 is LNHDA and CDR2 is SQIVND (reference sequence). CD8 memory merged CD45RO+ with CCR7-negative CD45RA+ TemRA cells. The authors ran the assay at deep level. Clones were read by immunoSEQ multiplex PCR, and TCRdb kept only the in-frame ones, dropping some. The sample comprises roughly 100,000 clones, about 67% of which are singletons, and around 25% rests with the top ten. What was sequenced was memory CD8+ T cells sorted from blood. The subset: CD45RO+ cells pooled with CCR7-negative TemRA cells. The clonotype comes from a woman aged 25 to 39 in good health. The V and J genes are TRBV19 and TRBJ2-1; 11 nucleotides match TRBD2. The CDR3 nucleotides are TGTGCCAGTAGTATAAGGACTAGCGGGTTGAATGAGCAGTTCTTC. Its protein product is CASSIRTSGLNEQFF.